This T cell receptor (beta chain) was recorded in a study of blood T cell repertoires in COVID-19. This clone showed up just once. From germline, CDR1 is SGHTA and CDR2 FQGNSA. The CDR3 runs 13 residues. Trimming pared 4 bases from V and 1 base from J, leaving 7 bases between. The data were produced by immunoSEQ multiplex PCR, yet TCRdb's version contains in-frame clones alone and is incomplete. The sample holds roughly 140,000 clones, more than 75% seen once. The sequence came from a woman in her sixties with COVID-19, enrolled during active disease. The V and J genes are TRBV7-2 and TRBJ1-1; D may be TRBD1 (5 bases). The sequenced sample consisted of peripheral blood. CDR3 sequence reads: CASSWTTNTEAFF. The CDR3, as DNA: TGTGCCAGCAGCTGGACAACGAACACTGAAGCTTTCTTT. Filled out from reference TRBV7-2 and TRBJ1-1, the complete variable domain reads GAGVSQSPSNKVTEKGKDVELRCDPISGHTALYWYRQSLGQGLEFLIYFQGNSAPDKSGLPSDRFSAERTGGSVSTLTIQRTQQEDSAVYLCASSWTTNTEAFFGQGTRLTVV.